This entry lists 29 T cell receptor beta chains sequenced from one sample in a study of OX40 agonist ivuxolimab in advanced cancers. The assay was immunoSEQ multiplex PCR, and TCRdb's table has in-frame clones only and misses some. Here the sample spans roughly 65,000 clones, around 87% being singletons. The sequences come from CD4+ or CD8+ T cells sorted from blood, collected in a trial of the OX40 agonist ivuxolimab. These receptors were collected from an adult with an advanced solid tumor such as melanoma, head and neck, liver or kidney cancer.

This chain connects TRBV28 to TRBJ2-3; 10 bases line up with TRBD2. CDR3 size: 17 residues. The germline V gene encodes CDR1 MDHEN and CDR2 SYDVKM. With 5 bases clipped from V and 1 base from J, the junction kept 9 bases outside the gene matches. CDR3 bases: TGTGCCAGCAGTCACCCCGGACTAGCGGATCGCACAGATACGCAGTATTTT. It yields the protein CASSHPGLADRTDTQYF.

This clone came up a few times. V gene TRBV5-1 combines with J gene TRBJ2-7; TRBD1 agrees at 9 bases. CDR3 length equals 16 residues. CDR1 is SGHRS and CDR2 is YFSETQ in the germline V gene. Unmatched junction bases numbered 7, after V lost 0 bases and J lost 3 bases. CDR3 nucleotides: TGCGCCAGCAGCTTGGCAACAGGGACAGGGAACTACGAGCAGTACTTC. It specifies CASSLATGTGNYEQYF.

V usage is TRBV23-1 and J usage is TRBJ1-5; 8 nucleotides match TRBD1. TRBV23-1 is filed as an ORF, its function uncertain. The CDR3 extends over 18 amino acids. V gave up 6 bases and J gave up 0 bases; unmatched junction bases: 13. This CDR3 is CASSATGASLYSNQPQHF. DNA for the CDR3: TGCGCCAGCAGCGCGACAGGGGCAAGCCTATATAGCAATCAGCCCCAGCATTTT.

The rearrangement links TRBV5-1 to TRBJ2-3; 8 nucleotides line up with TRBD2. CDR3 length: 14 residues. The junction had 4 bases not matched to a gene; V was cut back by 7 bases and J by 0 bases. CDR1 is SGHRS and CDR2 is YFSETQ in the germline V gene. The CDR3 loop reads CASVSGTSTDTQYF. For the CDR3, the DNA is TGCGCCAGCGTTAGCGGGACCAGCACAGATACGCAGTATTTT. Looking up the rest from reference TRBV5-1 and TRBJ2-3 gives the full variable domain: KAGVTQTPRYLIKTRGQQVTLSCSPISGHRSVSWYQQTPGQGLQFLFEYFSETQRNKGNFPGRFSGRQFSNSRSEMNVSTLELGDSALYLCASVSGTSTDTQYFGPGTRLTVL.

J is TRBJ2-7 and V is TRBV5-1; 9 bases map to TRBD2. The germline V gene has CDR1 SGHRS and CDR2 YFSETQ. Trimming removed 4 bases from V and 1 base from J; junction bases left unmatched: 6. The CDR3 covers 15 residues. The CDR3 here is CASSGAGGGSYEQYF. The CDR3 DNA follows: TGCGCCAGCAGCGGGGCGGGGGGGGGATCCTACGAGCAGTACTTC.

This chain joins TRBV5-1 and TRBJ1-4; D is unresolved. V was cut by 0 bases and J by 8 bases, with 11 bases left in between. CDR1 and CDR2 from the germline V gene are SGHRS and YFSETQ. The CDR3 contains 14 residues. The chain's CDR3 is CASSLDGIWEKLFF. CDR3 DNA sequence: TGCGCCAGCAGCTTGGATGGGATCTGGGAAAAACTGTTTTTT.

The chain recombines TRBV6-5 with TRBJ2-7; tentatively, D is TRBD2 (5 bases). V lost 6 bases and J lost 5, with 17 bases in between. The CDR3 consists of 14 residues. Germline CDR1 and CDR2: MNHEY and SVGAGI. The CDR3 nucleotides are TGTGCCAGCAGGAGGGATCTTAATCCCCACGAGCAGTACTTC. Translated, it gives CASRRDLNPHEQYF.

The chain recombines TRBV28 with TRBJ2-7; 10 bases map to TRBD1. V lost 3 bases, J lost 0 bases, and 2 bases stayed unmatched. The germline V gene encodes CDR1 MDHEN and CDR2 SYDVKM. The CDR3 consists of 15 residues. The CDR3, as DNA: TGTGCCAGCAGTTTCCGGACAGGGGGCTCCTACGAGCAGTACTTC. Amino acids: CASSFRTGGSYEQYF. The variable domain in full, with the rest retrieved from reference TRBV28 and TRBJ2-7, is DVKVTQSSRYLVKRTGEKVFLECVQDMDHENMFWYRQDPGLGLRLIYFSYDVKMKEKGDIPEGYSVSREKKERFSLILESASTNQTSMYLCASSFRTGGSYEQYFGPGTRLTVT.

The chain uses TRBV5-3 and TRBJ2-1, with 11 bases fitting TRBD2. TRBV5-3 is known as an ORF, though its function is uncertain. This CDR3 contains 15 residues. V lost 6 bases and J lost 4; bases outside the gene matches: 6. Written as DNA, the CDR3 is TGTGCCAGAACCCTGACTAGCGGGACTTACAATGAGCAGTTCTTC. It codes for CARTLTSGTYNEQFF.

In nucleotides, the CDR3 is TGCGCCAGCAGCTTGGAGGGCGGCAATCAGCCCCAGCATTTT. Its translation: CASSLEGGNQPQHF. The J gene is TRBJ1-5, the V gene TRBV5-1; D not resolved. In germline, CDR1 is SGHRS, CDR2 YFSETQ. The CDR3 is made up of 14 amino acids. V lost 0 bases and J lost 2, with 6 bases in between.

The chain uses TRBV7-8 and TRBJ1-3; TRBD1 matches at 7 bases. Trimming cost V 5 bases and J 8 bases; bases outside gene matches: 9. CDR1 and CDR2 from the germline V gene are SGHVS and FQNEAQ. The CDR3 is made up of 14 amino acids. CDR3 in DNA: TGTGCCAGCAGCGAACGACAGGGAAGATACACCATATATTTT. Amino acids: CASSERQGRYTIYF.

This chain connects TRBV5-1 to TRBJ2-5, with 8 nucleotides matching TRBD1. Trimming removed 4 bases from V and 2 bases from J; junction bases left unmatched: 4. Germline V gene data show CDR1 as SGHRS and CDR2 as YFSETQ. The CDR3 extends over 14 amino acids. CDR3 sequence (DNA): TGCGCCAGCAGCAAGACAGGGGTACAAGAGACCCAGTACTTC. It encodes CASSKTGVQETQYF.

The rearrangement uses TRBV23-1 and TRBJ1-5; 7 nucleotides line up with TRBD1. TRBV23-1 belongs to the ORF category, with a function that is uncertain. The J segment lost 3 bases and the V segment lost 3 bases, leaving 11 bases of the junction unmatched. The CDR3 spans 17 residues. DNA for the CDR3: TGCGCCAGCAGTCATCGAGGGGGCCCCGATCCCAATCAGCCCCAGCATTTT. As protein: CASSHRGGPDPNQPQHF.

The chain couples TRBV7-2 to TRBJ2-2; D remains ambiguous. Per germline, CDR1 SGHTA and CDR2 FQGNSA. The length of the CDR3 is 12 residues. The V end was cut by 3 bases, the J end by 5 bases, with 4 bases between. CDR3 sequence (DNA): TGTGCCAGCAGCTTTGGGACCGGGGAGCTGTTTTTT. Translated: CASSFGTGELFF.

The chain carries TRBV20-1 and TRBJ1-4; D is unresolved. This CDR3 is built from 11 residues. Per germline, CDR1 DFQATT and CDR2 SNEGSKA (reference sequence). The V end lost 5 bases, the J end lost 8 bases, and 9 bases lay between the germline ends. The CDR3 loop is CSASEGEKLFF. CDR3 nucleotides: TGCAGTGCTTCGGAGGGAGAAAAACTGTTTTTT.

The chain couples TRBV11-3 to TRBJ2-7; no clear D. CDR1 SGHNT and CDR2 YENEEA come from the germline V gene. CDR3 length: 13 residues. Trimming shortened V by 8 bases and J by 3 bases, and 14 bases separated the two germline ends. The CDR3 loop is CASAPDGIYEQYF. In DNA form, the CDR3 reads TGTGCCAGCGCCCCTGACGGTATCTACGAGCAGTACTTC. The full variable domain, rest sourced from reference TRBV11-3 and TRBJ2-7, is EAGVVQSPRYKIIEKKQPVAFWCNPISGHNTLYWYLQNLGQGPELLIRYENEEAVDDSQLPKDRFSAERLKGVDSTLKIQPAELGDSAVYLCASAPDGIYEQYFGPGTRLTVT.

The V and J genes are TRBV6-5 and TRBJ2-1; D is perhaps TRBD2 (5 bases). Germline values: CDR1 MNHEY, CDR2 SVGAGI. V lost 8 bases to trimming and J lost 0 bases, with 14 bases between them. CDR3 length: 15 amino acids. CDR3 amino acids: CASVLSAGSYNEQFF. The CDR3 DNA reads TGTGCCAGCGTCCTGTCTGCGGGCTCCTACAATGAGCAGTTCTTC.

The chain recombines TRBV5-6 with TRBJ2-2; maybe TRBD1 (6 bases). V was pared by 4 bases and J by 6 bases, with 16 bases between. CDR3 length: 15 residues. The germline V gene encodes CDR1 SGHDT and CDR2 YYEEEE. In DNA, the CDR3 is TGTGCCAGCAGCCCAATCTACAGGGACCCCGGGGAGCTGTTTTTT. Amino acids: CASSPIYRDPGELFF. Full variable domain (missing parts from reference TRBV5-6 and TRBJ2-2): DAGVTQSPTHLIKTRGQQVTLRCSPKSGHDTVSWYQQALGQGPQFIFQYYEEEERQRGNFPDRFSGHQFPNYSSELNVNALLLGDSALYLCASSPIYRDPGELFFGEGSRLTVL.

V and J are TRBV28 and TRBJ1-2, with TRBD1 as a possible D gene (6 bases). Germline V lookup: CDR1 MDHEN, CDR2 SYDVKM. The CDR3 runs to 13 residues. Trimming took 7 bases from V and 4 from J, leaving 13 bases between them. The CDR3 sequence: CASNSGEVYGYTF. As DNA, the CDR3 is TGTGCCAGCAACTCAGGGGAGGTCTATGGCTACACCTTC.

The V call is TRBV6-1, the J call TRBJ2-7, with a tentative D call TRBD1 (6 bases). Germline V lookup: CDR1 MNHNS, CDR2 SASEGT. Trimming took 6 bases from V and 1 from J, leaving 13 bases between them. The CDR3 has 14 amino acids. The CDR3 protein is CASRVGQGSYEQYF. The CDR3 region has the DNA TGTGCCAGCAGGGTAGGGCAGGGGTCCTACGAGCAGTACTTC.

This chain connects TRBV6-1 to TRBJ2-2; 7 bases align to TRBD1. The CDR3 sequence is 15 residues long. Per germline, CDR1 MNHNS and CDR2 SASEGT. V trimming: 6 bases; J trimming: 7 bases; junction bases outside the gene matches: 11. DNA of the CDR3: TGTGCCAGCAGGGGACCAGGGGGTGCAGGCGGGGAGCTGTTTTTT. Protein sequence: CASRGPGGAGGELFF.

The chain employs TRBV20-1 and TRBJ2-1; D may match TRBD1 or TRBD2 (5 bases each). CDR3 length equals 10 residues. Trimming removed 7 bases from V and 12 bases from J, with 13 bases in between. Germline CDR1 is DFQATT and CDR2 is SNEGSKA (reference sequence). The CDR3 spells CSVRTGTQFF. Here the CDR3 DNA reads TGCAGTGTCAGGACTGGGACGCAGTTCTTC.

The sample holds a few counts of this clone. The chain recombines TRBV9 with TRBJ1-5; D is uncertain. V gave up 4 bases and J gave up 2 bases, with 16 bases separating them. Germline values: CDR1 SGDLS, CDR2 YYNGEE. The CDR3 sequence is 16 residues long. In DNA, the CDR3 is TGTGCCAGCAGCCTAGGGCCCAGTAGGGGCAATCAGCCCCAGCATTTT. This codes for CASSLGPSRGNQPQHF. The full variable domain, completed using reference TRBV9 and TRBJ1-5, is DSGVTQTPKHLITATGQRVTLRCSPRSGDLSVYWYQQSLDQGLQFLIQYYNGEERAKGNILERFSAQQFPDLHSELNLSSLELGDSALYFCASSLGPSRGNQPQHFGDGTRLSIL.

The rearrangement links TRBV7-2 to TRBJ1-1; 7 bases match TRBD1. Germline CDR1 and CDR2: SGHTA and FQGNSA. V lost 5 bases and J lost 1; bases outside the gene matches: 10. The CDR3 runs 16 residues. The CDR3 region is CASSLQPRTGNTEAFF. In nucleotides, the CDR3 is TGTGCCAGCAGCCTACAGCCAAGGACAGGGAACACTGAAGCTTTCTTT.

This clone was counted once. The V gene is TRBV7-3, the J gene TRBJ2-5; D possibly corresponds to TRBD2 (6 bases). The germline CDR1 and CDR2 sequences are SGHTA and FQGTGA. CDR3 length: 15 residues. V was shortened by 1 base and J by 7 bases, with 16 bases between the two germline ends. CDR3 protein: CASSLNPGAEGTQYF. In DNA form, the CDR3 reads TGTGCCAGCAGCTTAAACCCCGGGGCGGAGGGGACCCAGTACTTC.

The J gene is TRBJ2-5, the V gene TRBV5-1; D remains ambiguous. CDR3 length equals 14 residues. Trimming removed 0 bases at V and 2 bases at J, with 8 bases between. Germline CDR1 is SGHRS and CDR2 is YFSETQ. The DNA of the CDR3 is TGCGCCAGCAGCTTGGACATCGCACAAGAGACCCAGTACTTC. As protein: CASSLDIAQETQYF. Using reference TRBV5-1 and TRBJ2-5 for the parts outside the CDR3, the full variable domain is KAGVTQTPRYLIKTRGQQVTLSCSPISGHRSVSWYQQTPGQGLQFLFEYFSETQRNKGNFPGRFSGRQFSNSRSEMNVSTLELGDSALYLCASSLDIAQETQYFGPGTRLLVL.

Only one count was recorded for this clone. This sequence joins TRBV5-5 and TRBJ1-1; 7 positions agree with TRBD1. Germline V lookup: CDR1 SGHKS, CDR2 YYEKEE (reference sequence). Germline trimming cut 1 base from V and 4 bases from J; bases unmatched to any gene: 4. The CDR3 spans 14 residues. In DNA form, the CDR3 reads TGTGCCAGCAGCTTGCAGGGGGAAGGCACTGAAGCTTTCTTT. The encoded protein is CASSLQGEGTEAFF.

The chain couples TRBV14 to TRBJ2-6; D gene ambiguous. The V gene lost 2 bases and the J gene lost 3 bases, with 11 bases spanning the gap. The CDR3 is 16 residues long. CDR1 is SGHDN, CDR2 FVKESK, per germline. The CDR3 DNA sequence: TGTGCCAGCAGCCAACCTTACAGCCTTGGGGCCAACGTCCTGACTTTC. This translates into CASSQPYSLGANVLTF.

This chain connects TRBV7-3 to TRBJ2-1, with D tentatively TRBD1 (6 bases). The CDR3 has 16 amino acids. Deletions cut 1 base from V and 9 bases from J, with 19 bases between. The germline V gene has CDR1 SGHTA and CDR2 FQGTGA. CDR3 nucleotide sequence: TGTGCCAGCAGCTTAAATGGGGGCGCGAGCGCCAGTGAGCAGTTCTTC. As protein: CASSLNGGASASEQFF.